The clone carrying this TCR beta chain was seen only a few times. What it recognizes is unknown. These data come from a study of identical twins. The germline V gene encodes CDR1 SGHDT and CDR2 YYEEEE. Trimming stripped 6 bases from V and 4 bases from J, with 19 bases between. The CDR3 extends over 15 amino acids. Whole-study results and caveats: The more abundant beta clonotypes in cord blood had fewer insertions, and memory repertoires did not show this.

Via MiXCR, TCRdb re-called the 5' RACE reads, giving one row per CDR3 protein. The sample lists under 900,000 distinct CDR3 sequences; 9% to 15% were seen once. A further study also used this sample, focusing on yellow fever vaccine responses in identical twins.

Sample: PBMCs. The TCR comes from a young woman in good health. This chain joins TRBV5-6 and TRBJ1-2; D possibly corresponds to TRBD1 (5 bases). The CDR3 sequence is CASTYNAGPLYGYTF. The DNA for the CDR3 is TGTGCCAGCACCTACAATGCAGGGCCCCTCTATGGCTACACCTTC.